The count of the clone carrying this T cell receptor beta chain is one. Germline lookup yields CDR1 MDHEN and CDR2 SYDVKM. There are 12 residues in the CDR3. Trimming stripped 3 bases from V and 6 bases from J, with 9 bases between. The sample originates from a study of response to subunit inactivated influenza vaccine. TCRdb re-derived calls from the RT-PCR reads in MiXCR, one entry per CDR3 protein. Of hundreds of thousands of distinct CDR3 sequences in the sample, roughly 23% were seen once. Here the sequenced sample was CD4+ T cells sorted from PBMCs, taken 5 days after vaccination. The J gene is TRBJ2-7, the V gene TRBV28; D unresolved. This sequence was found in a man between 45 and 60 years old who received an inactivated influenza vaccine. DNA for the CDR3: TGTGCCAGCAGTTTCGCGAGCTTCGAGCAGTACTTC. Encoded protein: CASSFASFEQYF.